The source of this T cell receptor (beta chain) is a study of OX40 agonist ivuxolimab in advanced cancers. The study, taken as a whole, reports: Antigens targeted by the expanded peripheral T cells were not determined.

Assay used: immunoSEQ multiplex PCR; TCRdb lists only in-frame clones, some missing. Here the sample spans tens of thousands of clones, roughly 86% being singletons. V gave up 0 bases and J gave up 6 bases, with 16 bases separating them. The germline CDR1 and CDR2 sequences are SGHRS and YFSETQ. This CDR3 is built from 15 residues. The sample holds a few counts of this clone. The antigen is undetermined. V gene TRBV5-1 combines with J gene TRBJ2-7; D perhaps matches TRBD2 (7 bases). This clonotype originated in an adult with an advanced solid tumor such as melanoma, head and neck, liver or kidney cancer. Sequencing used CD4+ or CD8+ T cells sorted from blood, obtained in a trial of the OX40 agonist ivuxolimab. The CDR3 is CASSLAGGLGAEQYF. CDR3 in DNA: TGCGCCAGCAGCTTGGCGGGGGGTCTGGGGGCCGAGCAGTACTTC.